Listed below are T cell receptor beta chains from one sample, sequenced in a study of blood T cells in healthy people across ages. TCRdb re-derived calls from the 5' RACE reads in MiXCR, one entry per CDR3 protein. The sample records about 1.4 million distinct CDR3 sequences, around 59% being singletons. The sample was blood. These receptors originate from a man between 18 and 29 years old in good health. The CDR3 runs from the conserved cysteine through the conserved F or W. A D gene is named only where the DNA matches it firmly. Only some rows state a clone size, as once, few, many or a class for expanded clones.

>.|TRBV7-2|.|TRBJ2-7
TGTGCCAGCAGCTGGAAAGGGAGCTCCTACGAGCAGTACTTC
CASSWKGSSYEQYF
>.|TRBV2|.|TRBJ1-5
TGTGCCAGCAGTGGACAGAAGAATCAGCCCCAGCATTTT
CASSGQKNQPQHF
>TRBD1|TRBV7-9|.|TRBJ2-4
TGTGTCAGCAGCCTTACAGGGGCCATTCAGTACTTC
CVSSLTGAIQYF
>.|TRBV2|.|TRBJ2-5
TGTGCCAGCAGAGGGGACCGTGGTAGAGAGACCCAGTACTTC
CASRGDRGRETQYF
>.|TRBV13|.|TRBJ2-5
TGTGCCAGCAGCTTAGGCCTAGATCGCCAAGAGACCCTGTACTTC
CASSLGLDRQETLYF
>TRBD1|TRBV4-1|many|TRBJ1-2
TGTGCCAGCAGTCAGGACAGGGGTCCCTATGGCTACACCTTC
CASSQDRGPYGYTF
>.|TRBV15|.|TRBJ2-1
TGTGCCACCAGCAGAGAGACGAATGAGCAGTTCTTC
CATSRETNEQFF
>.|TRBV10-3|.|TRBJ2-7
TGTGCCATCAGTGAGCCGGGGCCTTACGAGCAGTACTTC
CAISEPGPYEQYF
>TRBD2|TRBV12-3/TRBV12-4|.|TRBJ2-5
TGTGCCAGCAGTCCCGGCGGGAGAAGGACAGAGACCCAGTACTTC
CASSPGGRRTETQYF
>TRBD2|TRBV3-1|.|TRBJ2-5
TGTGCCAGCAGCCAAGTACGTATGCGGCGGGAGAGGGAAGAGACCCAGTACTTC
CASSQVRMRREREETQYF
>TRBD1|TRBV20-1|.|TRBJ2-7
TGCAGTGCTACTACAGGGGTTCGGCCTTCCGAGCAGTACTTC
CSATTGVRPSEQYF
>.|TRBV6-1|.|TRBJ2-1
TGTGCCAGCAGCTCCTTCGGGACTGGCCTCAATGAGCAGTTCTTC
CASSSFGTGLNEQFF
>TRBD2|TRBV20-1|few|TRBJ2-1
TGCAGTGCCATTCGGGGGGGCAGGGATGAGCAGTTCTTC
CSAIRGGRDEQFF
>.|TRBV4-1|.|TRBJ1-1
TGCGCCAGCAGCCAAGAAGGGGCAGGGAGGTACACTGAAGCTTTCTTT
CASSQEGAGRYTEAFF
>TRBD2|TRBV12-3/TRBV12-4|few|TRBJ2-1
TGTGCCAGCGGAGAAGCGGGAGAACGTGGCAATGAGCAGTTCTTC
CASGEAGERGNEQFF
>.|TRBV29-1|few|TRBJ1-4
TGCAGCGTTGCTGGGGGGCCCAATGAAAAACTGTTTTTT
CSVAGGPNEKLFF
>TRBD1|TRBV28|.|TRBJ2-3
TGTGCCAGCAGTTTGACAGGGTTCACAGATACGCAGTATTTT
CASSLTGFTDTQYF
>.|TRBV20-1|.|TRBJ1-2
TGCAGTGCCCTGGGCGGCAGCCAGTTTTCTCGTTACTATGGCTACACCTTC
CSALGGSQFSRYYGYTF
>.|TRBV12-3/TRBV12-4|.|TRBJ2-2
TGTGCCAGCAGTGTTAAGAACACCGGGGAGCTGTTTTTT
CASSVKNTGELFF
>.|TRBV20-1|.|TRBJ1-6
TGCAGTGCTATTTTACAGGGAGGACTCCACTTT
CSAILQGGLHF
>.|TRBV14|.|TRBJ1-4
TGTGCCAGCAGCCAAGCCGGGGGCCTGAATGAAAAACTGTTTTTT
CASSQAGGLNEKLFF
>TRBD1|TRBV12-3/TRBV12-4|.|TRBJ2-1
TGTGCCAGCAGTTTCAGAGGACAGGGGTACAATGAGCAGTTCTTC
CASSFRGQGYNEQFF